These 23 T cell receptor beta chains were sequenced from one sample in a study of OX40 agonist ivuxolimab in advanced cancers. Clones were read by immunoSEQ multiplex PCR, and TCRdb kept only the in-frame ones, dropping some. Among tens of thousands of clones listed, 87% were seen once. The source was CD4+ or CD8+ T cells sorted from blood, collected in a trial of the OX40 agonist ivuxolimab. The receptors were gathered from an adult with an advanced solid tumor such as melanoma, head and neck, liver or kidney cancer.

This chain uses TRBV11-2 with TRBJ2-3, with D perhaps TRBD2 (7 bases). Looked up from germline, CDR1 is SGHAT and CDR2 is FQNNGV. The CDR3 is 16 amino acids. V dropped 3 bases and J dropped 2 bases, with 15 bases sitting between them. The CDR3 DNA is TGTGCCAGCAGCTTGCGTGGCGGGGGCTACACAGATACGCAGTATTTT. It translates to CASSLRGGGYTDTQYF.

This chain uses TRBV30 with TRBJ1-5, with TRBD1 matching over 8 bases. Germline V CDR1 and CDR2: GTSNPN, SVGIG (reference sequence). CDR3 length: 16 residues. Trimming removed 2 bases from V and 7 bases from J; junction bases left unmatched: 13. The CDR3 loop is CAWSPTDRDGRQPQHF. CDR3 in DNA: TGTGCCTGGAGTCCGACGGACAGGGACGGTAGACAGCCCCAGCATTTT.

The chain couples TRBV15 to TRBJ2-7; D is ambiguous. The germline CDR1 and CDR2 sequences are LNHNV and YYDKDF (reference sequence). The CDR3 is 14 amino acids. V was shortened by 5 bases and J by 0 bases, with 11 bases between the two germline ends. CDR3 amino acids: CATSLYSSSYEQYF. As DNA, the CDR3 is TGTGCCACCAGCCTGTATTCTAGCTCCTACGAGCAGTACTTC.

This clone was observed a single time. This chain joins TRBV18 and TRBJ1-5; D gene uncertain. CDR3 length: 16 amino acids. Germline assignment: CDR1 KGHSH and CDR2 LQKENI. The ends were cut back, 6 bases at V and 2 bases at J, with 17 bases in the middle. CDR3 in DNA: TGTGCCAGCTCGCCATACATCCAAAGAGGCAATCAGCCCCAGCATTTT. Its protein product is CASSPYIQRGNQPQHF.

CDR3 nucleotides: TGTGCCAGCAGCTCCGTTGCAGGCACTAATCAGCCCCAGCATTTT. It translates to CASSSVAGTNQPQHF. V and J are TRBV5-6 and TRBJ1-5; D remains ambiguous. Trimming left V 3 bases short and J 4 bases short, with 14 bases between. The CDR3 has 15 residues. Germline lookup yields CDR1 SGHDT and CDR2 YYEEEE.

This rearrangement joins TRBV6-5 to TRBJ1-1; D is uncertain. The CDR3 totals 15 residues. Looked up from germline, CDR1 is MNHEY and CDR2 is SVGAGI. Between the trimmed V and J ends, which lost 6 bases and 0 bases, there was a span of 14 bases. The CDR3 nucleotides are TGTGCCAGCAGGGATTACGGGTTTCTGAACACTGAAGCTTTCTTT. This encodes CASRDYGFLNTEAFF.

J is TRBJ2-7 and V is TRBV27; D gene uncertain. Between the trimmed V and J ends, which lost 3 bases and 3 bases, there was a span of 12 bases. Germline V gene lookup returns CDR1 MNHEY and CDR2 SMNVEV (reference sequence). CDR3 length: 14 amino acids. CDR3 residues: CASSLGSRLYEQYF. The CDR3 nucleotides read TGTGCCAGCAGTTTGGGATCCAGGCTCTACGAGCAGTACTTC.

The chain has TRBV11-1 and TRBJ2-7; the D gene is possibly TRBD1 (5 bases). In germline, CDR1 is SGHAT, CDR2 FQDESV (reference sequence). CDR3 length equals 12 residues. The V end was cut by 6 bases, the J end by 1 base, with 7 bases between. For the CDR3, the DNA is TGTGCCAGCAGTCGACAGTCCTACGAGCAGTACTTC. This sequence encodes CASSRQSYEQYF.

This clone appeared a single time. The chain employs TRBV15 and TRBJ1-4; 9 nucleotides agree with TRBD1. V was clipped by 6 bases and J by 8 bases; unmatched bases: 7. The CDR3 spans 14 residues. The V gene's germline CDR1 is LNHNV and CDR2 YYDKDF (reference sequence). CDR3 nucleotides: TGTGCCACCAGGTTACAGGGGGCTGTGGAAAAACTGTTTTTT. It translates to CATRLQGAVEKLFF.

The chain recombines TRBV18 with TRBJ1-6; possible D gene TRBD1, 5 bases. Trimming stripped 2 bases from V and 6 bases from J, with 11 bases between. Per germline, CDR1 KGHSH and CDR2 LQKENI. This CDR3 is built from 15 residues. The CDR3 is CASSPGAGANSPLHF. CDR3 DNA sequence: TGTGCCAGCTCACCAGGGGCAGGTGCTAATTCACCCCTCCACTTT.

In this sample, this clone turned up a few times. This rearrangement joins TRBV5-1 to TRBJ1-4, with 8 bases aligning to TRBD1. Germline CDR1 SGHRS, CDR2 YFSETQ. This CDR3 contains 14 residues. J gave up 8 bases and V 0 bases, and 3 bases lay outside the gene matches. The CDR3 loop reads CASSLGTGREKLFF. The CDR3 DNA reads TGCGCCAGCAGCTTGGGGACAGGGCGCGAAAAACTGTTTTTT.

This clone has a single count. This chain connects TRBV10-2 to TRBJ2-7; D gene uncertain. V was shortened by 5 bases and J by 12 bases, with 17 bases between the two germline ends. The CDR3 loop spans 12 amino acids. Germline V CDR1 and CDR2: WSHSY, SAAADI. CDR3 nucleotide sequence: TGCGCCAGCAGTTTGAAGCGCGATGGGTTGTACTTC. Protein product: CASSLKRDGLYF.

Written as DNA, the CDR3 is TGTGCCAGCAGCTTAAACCGGCGGGAGCGCTCTGGCTACACCTTC. Amino acid sequence: CASSLNRRERSGYTF. The chain employs TRBV11-2 and TRBJ1-2, with no clear D. V dropped 2 bases and J dropped 7 bases, with 17 bases sitting between them. CDR1 is SGHAT and CDR2 is FQNNGV in the germline V gene. This CDR3 region has 15 residues.

The CDR3 spells CASSVGQVNTEAFF. The DNA of the CDR3 is TGTGCCAGCAGCGTGGGACAGGTGAACACTGAAGCTTTCTTT. The chain couples TRBV5-4 to TRBJ1-1; 8 bases fit TRBD1. The CDR3 length is 14 residues. The V segment lost 4 bases and the J segment 0 bases; nucleotides outside the gene matches: 2. CDR1 and CDR2 from the germline V gene are SGHNT and YYREEE (reference sequence).

The chain links TRBV19 to TRBJ2-1; TRBD2 aligns across 7 bases. In germline, CDR1 is LNHDA, CDR2 SQIVND (reference sequence). The ends lost 4 bases at V and 5 bases at J; junction bases unmatched: 8. The CDR3 has 15 amino acids. CDR3 sequence: CASSKGGRPNNEQFF. Here the CDR3 DNA reads TGTGCCAGTAGTAAGGGCGGGAGACCCAACAATGAGCAGTTCTTC.

This clone was observed a single time. The CDR3 protein is CAWGREYEQYF. The DNA for the CDR3 is TGTGCCTGGGGAAGGGAGTACGAGCAGTACTTC. The V gene is TRBV30, the J gene TRBJ2-7, with a possible D match to TRBD2 (5 bases). Germline loops: CDR1 GTSNPN, CDR2 SVGIG (reference sequence). CDR3 length equals 11 residues. Trimming shortened V by 5 bases and J by 4 bases, and 9 bases separated the two germline ends.

The chain recombines TRBV2 with TRBJ1-6; D not resolved. There are 17 residues in the CDR3. Germline V lookup: CDR1 SNHLY, CDR2 FYNNEI. Trimming pared 6 bases from V and 0 bases from J, leaving 15 bases between. The CDR3 here is CASSLGLPSSYNSPLHF. CDR3 in DNA: TGTGCCAGCAGCCTAGGCCTTCCAAGCTCCTATAATTCACCCCTCCACTTT.

This rearrangement joins TRBV5-1 to TRBJ1-6; the D gene is possibly TRBD1 (6 bases). The CDR3 spans 15 residues. Germline V gene sequence: CDR1 SGHRS, CDR2 YFSETQ. Between the trimmed V and J ends, which lost 2 bases and 8 bases, there was a span of 14 bases. The CDR3 bases are TGCGCCAGCAGCTTAAGAGGGGGTGGTGATTCACCCCTCCACTTT. This gives the protein CASSLRGGGDSPLHF.

The chain employs TRBV9 and TRBJ2-1; D is perhaps TRBD1 (6 bases). Trimming stripped 4 bases from V and 7 bases from J, with 12 bases between. The length of the CDR3 is 13 residues. CDR1 is SGDLS and CDR2 is YYNGEE in the germline V gene. The CDR3 DNA follows: TGTGCCAGCAGCCTCTCGAGGGGGAATGAGCAGTTCTTC. It encodes CASSLSRGNEQFF.

The rearrangement joins TRBV28 to TRBJ2-1; D not certain. Germline CDR1 is MDHEN and CDR2 is SYDVKM. The CDR3 length is 14 residues. Trimming pared 1 base from V and 2 bases from J, leaving 6 bases between. CDR3 in DNA: TGTGCCAGCAGTTTATCTCGGGCCTACAATGAGCAGTTCTTC. Protein: CASSLSRAYNEQFF. Full variable domain (missing parts from reference TRBV28 and TRBJ2-1): DVKVTQSSRYLVKRTGEKVFLECVQDMDHENMFWYRQDPGLGLRLIYFSYDVKMKEKGDIPEGYSVSREKKERFSLILESASTNQTSMYLCASSLSRAYNEQFFGPGTRLTVL.

J is TRBJ2-7 and V is TRBV5-6; the match to TRBD1 covers 11 bases. There are 14 residues in the CDR3. From germline, CDR1 is SGHDT and CDR2 YYEEEE. V shed 4 bases, J shed 3 bases, and the junction held 3 bases outside the gene matches. CDR3 sequence: CASSPGTGGYEQYF. The CDR3, as DNA: TGTGCCAGCAGCCCTGGGACAGGGGGCTACGAGCAGTACTTC.

The V and J genes are TRBV18 and TRBJ1-6; D possibly corresponds to TRBD1 (6 bases). This CDR3 contains 17 residues. Germline-derived CDR1 and CDR2 are KGHSH and LQKENI. V lost 3 bases and J lost 7, with 19 bases in between. The CDR3 loop is CASSPRLGGAANSPLHF. The CDR3 DNA reads TGTGCCAGCTCACCCCGTTTGGGGGGGGCAGCGAATTCACCCCTCCACTTT.

The CDR3 DNA sequence: TGCGCCAGCAGCTTGGGGGGACGCTATGGCTACACCTTC. Translating gives CASSLGGRYGYTF. The chain joins TRBV5-1 to TRBJ1-2; TRBD1 might be the D (5 bases). Germline assignment: CDR1 SGHRS and CDR2 YFSETQ. The CDR3 consists of 13 residues. Between the trimmed V and J ends, which lost 0 bases and 4 bases, there was a span of 7 bases.